The clone carrying this TCR beta chain was picked up a small number of times. What it binds is unknown. The source of the sample is a study of beta chain features in type 1 diabetes. Points from the study as a whole: Type 1 diabetes patients had moderately but significantly shorter TCRB CDR3s in all four CD4+ subsets. Patients and controls would share equally any PCR tilt toward shorter templates.

The CDR3 has 13 amino acids. CDR1 and CDR2 (germline): SGHTA, FQGNSA. V gave up 7 bases and J gave up 5 bases, with 12 bases separating them. Investigators reverse transcribed all isolated RNA, so they sequenced expressed TCRB transcripts. Sequencing used immunoSEQ multiplex PCR; TCRdb keeps in-frame clones, though not all of them. The profile shows roughly 300,000 clones, more than 13% of them singletons. A single heparinised draw of roughly 100 mL on average was taken per donor. The sample consisted of naive CD4+ T cells from blood. This sequence joins TRBV7-2 and TRBJ1-3; no definite D call. This receptor was identified in a man aged 30-40 years with type 1 diabetes. In nucleotides, the CDR3 is TGTGCCAGCACGGGATTCTTAAGAAACACCATATATTTT. It is translated as CASTGFLRNTIYF.